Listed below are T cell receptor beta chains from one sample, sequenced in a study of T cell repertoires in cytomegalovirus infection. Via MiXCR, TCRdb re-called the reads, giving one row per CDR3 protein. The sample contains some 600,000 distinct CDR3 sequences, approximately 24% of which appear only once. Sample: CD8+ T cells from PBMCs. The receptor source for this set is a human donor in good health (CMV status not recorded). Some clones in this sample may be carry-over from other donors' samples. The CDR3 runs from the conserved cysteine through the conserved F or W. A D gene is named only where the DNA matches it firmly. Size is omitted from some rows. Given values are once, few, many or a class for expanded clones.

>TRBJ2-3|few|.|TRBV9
TGTGCCAGCAGCGTAGCGGCCACAGATACGCAGTATTTT
CASSVAATDTQYF
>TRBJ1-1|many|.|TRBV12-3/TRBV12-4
TGTGCCAGCACCCCCCGGGGGAACACTGAAGCTTTCTTT
CASTPRGNTEAFF
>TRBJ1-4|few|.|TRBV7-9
TGTGCCAGCAGCTTGGGGCATGAAAAACTGTTTTTT
CASSLGHEKLFF
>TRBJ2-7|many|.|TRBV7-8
TGTGCCAGCAGCTTTCGACTGGGCTACGAGCAGTACTTC
CASSFRLGYEQYF
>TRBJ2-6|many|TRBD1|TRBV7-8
TGTGCCAGCAAAGGACAGGGAATTGATGGGGCCAACGTCCTGACTTTC
CASKGQGIDGANVLTF
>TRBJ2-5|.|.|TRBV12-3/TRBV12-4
TGTGCCAGCAGCCTTCAGGTCCAAGAGACCCAGTACTTC
CASSLQVQETQYF
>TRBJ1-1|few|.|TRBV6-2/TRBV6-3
TGTGCCAGCATCGGACCGGACACTGAAGCTTTCTTT
CASIGPDTEAFF
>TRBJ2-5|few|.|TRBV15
TGTGCCACCAGCAGAGATTTGCTGTACCAAGAGACCCAGTACTTC
CATSRDLLYQETQYF
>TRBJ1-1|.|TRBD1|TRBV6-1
TGTGCCAGCAGGACAGGGGGAATCTTTGAAGCTTTCTTT
CASRTGGIFEAFF
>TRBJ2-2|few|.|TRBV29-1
TGCAGCGCGTACCTCGGGGCCAGGGCTCCCGGGGAGCTGTTTTTT
CSAYLGARAPGELFF